The sequence of this T cell receptor beta chain was determined in a study of T-cell memory formation after mild COVID-19 (dated by TCRdb to the early 2020s). Regarding the study in general: TCR sequence clusters from the two donors were largely donor specific. In two donors, T-cell clones that expanded and contracted after mild COVID-19 were followed by sequencing TCRalpha and TCRbeta repertoires longitudinally. The cohort comprised two young, previously healthy adult volunteers, one female and one male.

Ficoll-Paque density gradient centrifugation was used to isolate PBMCs. Broad study findings and their caveats: Some responding clones were detected in pre-infection memory, which suggested that pre-existing cross-reactive memory T cells had joined the SARS-CoV-2 response. Contracting CD4+ clones appeared mostly in the CM and EM memory subsets, whereas CD8+ clones were enriched in EMRA. Balanced CD4/CD8 phenotypes were observed for clones contracting from day 15 to 85, whereas a bias towards CD4+ was observed for a second wave of clones expanding from day 15 to 37. Only a couple of mild cases were covered in the study, and larger cohorts including severe cases with pre-infection samples were considered necessary. SARS-CoV-2 specificity of the second-wave clones peaking on day 37 was not confirmed.

The data were produced on an Illumina NovaSeq 6000. TCRalpha and TCRbeta cDNA libraries were constructed by 5'RACE with constant-segment primers, with sample barcodes and unique molecular identifiers being introduced. RNA was extracted from every sample with Trizol reagent. Library amplification was performed in two PCR steps, and a second sample barcode and Illumina TruSeq adapters were introduced in the second step. Sequencing of libraries was performed on an Illumina NovaSeq with 2 x 150 bp paired-end reads. Processing in the source paper ran as follows. With migec v1.2.7, reads were demultiplexed and then collapsed into UMI-guided consensus sequences. Using mixcr v2.1.11, UMI consensuses were aligned to TRA and TRB V and J templates and then assembled into clonotypes. A clonotype was counted as expanded or contracted only when both edgeR and NoisET called the clonotype significant, with the noise models trained on biological replicates. edgeR calls used a false discovery rate-adjusted p below 0.01 and a log2 fold-change threshold of 1. As an exploratory analysis of dynamics, max-normalized trajectories of the 1000 most abundant clonotypes were examined with PCA combined with hierarchical clustering. Each responding clone was given a CD4 or CD8 phenotype based on the CD4+ and CD8+ repertoires, which had been sequenced separately. TCRdb took the public reads, trimmed them with fastp at Q25, ran MiXCR for clone calling and kept in-frame beta chains. Rows with a matching CDR3 protein are joined into one entry that keeps the most common DNA and genes. The V and J calls and clone size come from TCRdb's table, not from the authors' own analysis. This sample gives about 410,000 distinct CDR3 sequences in total; more than 15% of them show up just once. About 22% of the sample is in the top ten clones.

Worth noting for this clonotype: No antigen is known for it. Relative to the germline gene, one junction end is altered; a read error may explain this.

The sample comprised PBMCs or a T cell subset sorted from them (not recorded which). This TCR was sampled from a man aged 18-30 years who had mild COVID-19 (a few samples of this study predate the infection). The sample titles of this study are shuffled in the database, so cell type and time point are left out; the donor was told from shared clones.

The DNA sequence is as follows: TGCGCCAGCAGCCAAGACATTTGGGACCCAACTATCTTC. Its amino acids are CASSQDIWDPTIF. Recombination linked TRBV4-1 to TRBJ2-1; the D element could tentatively be TRBD1 or TRBD2, as 5 bases agree for each. The CDR3, cysteine through phenylalanine, is 13 amino acids long. Just the 39-base CDR3 DNA is kept, in frame starting at base 1. According to the germline V gene, CDR1 reads MGHRA and CDR2 reads YSYEKL.